The T cell receptor (beta chain) described here comes from a study of T cells in localized non-small cell lung cancer. About this clone itself: Its specificity is unknown.

Method: immunoSEQ multiplex PCR; TCRdb's copy keeps in-frame clones and lacks some. The sample carries about 74,000 clones, 84% recorded once. Study-level findings and limits: Uninvolved neighboring lung showed the greatest T cell clonality, exceeding tumor. A denser population of T cells in blood accompanied longer overall survival. Adjacent lung was found to contain a median approximately 60 of the top 100 tumor clones.

CDR1 and CDR2 from the germline V gene are LNHNV and YYDKDF (reference sequence). V was shortened by 8 bases and J by 1 base, with 16 bases between the two germline ends. The length of the CDR3 is 15 residues. The chain is built from TRBV15 and TRBJ2-3; D is tentatively TRBD1 or TRBD2 (6 bases each). The sample consisted of peripheral blood, taken before any cancer treatment. The TCR sequence derives from a female donor over 55 with stage I lung adenocarcinoma. As DNA, the CDR3 is TGTGCCACCGCGCGGCGGGACATTCGCACAGATACGCAGTATTTT. Translated, it gives CATARRDIRTDTQYF.